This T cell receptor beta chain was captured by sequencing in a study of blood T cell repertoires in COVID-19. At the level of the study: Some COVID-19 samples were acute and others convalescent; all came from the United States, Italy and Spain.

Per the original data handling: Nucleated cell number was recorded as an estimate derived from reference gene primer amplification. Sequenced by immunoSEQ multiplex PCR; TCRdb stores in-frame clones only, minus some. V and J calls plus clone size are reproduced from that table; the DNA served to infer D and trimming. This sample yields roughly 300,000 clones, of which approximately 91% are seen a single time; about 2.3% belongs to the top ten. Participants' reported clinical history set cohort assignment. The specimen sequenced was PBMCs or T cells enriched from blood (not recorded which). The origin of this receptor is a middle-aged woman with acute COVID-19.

The CDR3, as DNA: TGTGCCAGCAGCTCACTTAACCTAGGAGTCAATCAGCCCCAGCATTTT. Its translation: CASSSLNLGVNQPQHF. The chain employs TRBV21-1 and TRBJ1-5. TRBV21-1 is a pseudogene locus. The CDR3 is 16 residues long.